The T cell receptor (beta chain) under discussion was sequenced for a study of T cell changes during pregnancy in multiple sclerosis. The CDR3 runs to 13 residues. Generated by immunoSEQ multiplex PCR, the TCRdb table keeps only in-frame clones and is missing some. The profile covers 35,000 to 45,000 clones, with roughly 90% appearing a single time and 10% to 15% taken by the ten largest. The sample here was CD8+ T cells from peripheral blood mononuclear cells, taken in the first trimester of pregnancy. The origin of this receptor is a female donor with multiple sclerosis, enrolled in a pregnancy study. The chain carries TRBV21-1 and TRBJ2-7; TRBD1, the table's D call, was not compared with the DNA. TRBV21-1 is termed a pseudogene. The DNA for the CDR3 is TGTGCCAGCAGCAAGGGACAGGGCTACGAGCAGTACTTC. This codes for CASSKGQGYEQYF.